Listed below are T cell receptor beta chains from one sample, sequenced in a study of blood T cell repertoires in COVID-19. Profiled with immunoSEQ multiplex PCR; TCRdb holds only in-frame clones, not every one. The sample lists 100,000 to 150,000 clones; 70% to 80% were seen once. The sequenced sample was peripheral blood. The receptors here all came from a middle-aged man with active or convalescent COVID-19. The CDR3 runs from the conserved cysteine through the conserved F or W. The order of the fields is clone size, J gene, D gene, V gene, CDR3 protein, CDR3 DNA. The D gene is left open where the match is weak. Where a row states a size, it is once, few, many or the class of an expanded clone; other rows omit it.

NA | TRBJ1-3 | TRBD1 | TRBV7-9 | CAGGTANTIYF | TGTGCCGGCGGGACAGCAAACACCATATATTTT
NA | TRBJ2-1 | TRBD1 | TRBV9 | CASSLQDRGVINEQFF | TGTGCCAGCAGCCTCCAGGACAGGGGGGTAATAAATGAGCAGTTCTTC
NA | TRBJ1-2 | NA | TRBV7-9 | CAANLGRYGYTF | TGTGCCGCCAACCTGGGCCGCTATGGCTACACCTTC
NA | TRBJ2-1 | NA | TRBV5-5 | CASSLEQSSYNEQFF | TGTGCCAGCAGCTTGGAACAGAGCTCCTACAATGAGCAGTTCTTC
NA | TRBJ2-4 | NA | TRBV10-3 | CAISDDRNIQYF | TGTGCCATCAGTGACGACAGAAACATTCAGTACTTC
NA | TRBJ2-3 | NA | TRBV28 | CASSLYLQGSTDTQYF | TGTGCCAGCAGTTTATATCTGCAGGGGAGTACAGATACGCAGTATTTT
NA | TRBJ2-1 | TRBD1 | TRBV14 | CASSQSGQGEFF | TGTGCCAGCAGCCAAAGCGGACAGGGGGAGTTCTTC
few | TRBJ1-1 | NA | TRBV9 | CASSPLLGATNTEAFF | TGTGCCAGCAGCCCCCTGTTGGGGGCAACAAACACTGAAGCTTTCTTT
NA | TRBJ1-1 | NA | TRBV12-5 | CASGLAPTVPEAFF | TGTGCTAGTGGTTTGGCACCGACAGTACCTGAAGCTTTCTTT
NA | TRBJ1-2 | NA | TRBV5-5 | CASSLDGAAIEGGYTF | TGTGCCAGCAGCTTGGATGGGGCAGCGATTGAAGGTGGCTACACCTTC
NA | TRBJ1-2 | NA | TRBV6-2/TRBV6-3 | CASSRNINYGYTF | TGTGCCAGCAGTCGTAACATCAACTATGGCTACACCTTC
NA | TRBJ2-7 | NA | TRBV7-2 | CASSSYLSSYEQYF | TGTGCCAGCAGCTCGTACCTGAGCTCCTACGAGCAGTACTTC
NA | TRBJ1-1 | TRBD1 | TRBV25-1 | CASSEYFGTENTEAFF | TGTGCCAGCAGTGAATACTTCGGGACAGAGAACACTGAAGCTTTCTTT
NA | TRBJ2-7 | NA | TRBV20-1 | CSASPPQYYYEQYF | TGCAGTGCTAGTCCGCCGCAGTATTATTACGAGCAGTACTTC
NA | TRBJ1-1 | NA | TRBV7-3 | CASSLTGGRTGSEAFF | TGTGCCAGCAGCTTAACCGGAGGACGGACCGGCAGCGAAGCTTTCTTT
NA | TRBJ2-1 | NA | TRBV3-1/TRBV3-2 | CASSQDGRTYNEQFF | TGTGCCAGCAGCCAGGACGGGAGAACTTACAATGAGCAGTTCTTC
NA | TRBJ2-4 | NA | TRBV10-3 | CAISDGLAGGGGNIQYF | TGTGCCATCAGTGACGGACTAGCAGGGGGTGGGGGAAACATTCAGTACTTC
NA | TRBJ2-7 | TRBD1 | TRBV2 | CASSEGGMTGAYEQYF | TGTGCCAGCAGTGAAGGGGGTATGACAGGGGCCTACGAGCAGTACTTC
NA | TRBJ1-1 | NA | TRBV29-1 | CSVEFTVGNTEAFF | TGCAGCGTTGAGTTCACAGTAGGGAACACTGAAGCTTTCTTT
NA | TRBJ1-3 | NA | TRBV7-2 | CASSRPGGFTSGNTIYF | TGTGCCAGCAGCCGGCCCGGGGGGTTCACCTCTGGAAACACCATATATTTT
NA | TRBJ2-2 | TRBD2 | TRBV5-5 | CASSLTPGLAGGELFF | TGTGCCAGCAGCTTGACTCCGGGACTAGCGGGGGGGGAGCTGTTTTTT
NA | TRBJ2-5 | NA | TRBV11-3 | CASSFLQSETQYF | TGTGCCAGCAGCTTTCTTCAGTCAGAGACCCAGTACTTC
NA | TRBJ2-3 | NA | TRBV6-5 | CASRGRPTDTQYF | TGTGCCAGCAGGGGGCGCCCCACAGATACGCAGTATTTT